This passage covers 12 T cell receptor beta chains from one sample sequenced in a study of CD8 T cells in ankylosing spondylitis (dated by TCRdb to the late 2010s). General study outcomes and caveats: A TCR beta motif made up of seven or eight highly homologous amino acid variants appeared to be characteristic of blood from ankylosing spondylitis patients.

The library was generated by 5' RACE. Sequencing used an Illumina HiSeq 2500. Using fastp at Q25 and MiXCR, TCRdb reprocessed the public reads and kept productive beta chains. Here each entry gathers all rows of one CDR3 protein and keeps the most common genes and DNA. Within this sample are a few hundred thousand distinct CDR3 sequences, with 20% to 25% of them counted one time only. Roughly a sixth of the sample lies in the top ten. Which antigens these TCRs recognize remains unknown. Specimen: blood, either unsorted or a sorted T cell fraction (not recorded which). Every receptor here comes from a male donor with ankylosing spondylitis.

The chain carries TRBV20-1 and TRBJ2-3; 14 positions agree with TRBD2. Germline lookup yields CDR1 DFQATT and CDR2 SNEGSKA (reference sequence). CDR3 length: 17 residues. V trimming: 5 bases; J trimming: 4 bases; junction bases outside the gene matches: 11. Written as DNA, the CDR3 is TGCAGTGCTCCGCCGGGACTAGCGGGAGAGGTCGCAGATACGCAGTATTTT. Protein sequence: CSAPPGLAGEVADTQYF.

This chain uses TRBV7-8 with TRBJ2-3; 8 bases are a match to TRBD2. This CDR3 comprises 16 residues. CDR1 is SGHVS and CDR2 is FQNEAQ in the germline V gene. Losses at the gene ends were 5 bases for V and 2 bases for J; bases not matched to a gene: 9. The CDR3 bases are TGTGCCAGCAGCCCCCGACTAGCGACTGTCACAGATACGCAGTATTTT. Translated, it gives CASSPRLATVTDTQYF.

This chain links TRBV7-9 with TRBJ2-7; TRBD1 might be the D (6 bases). CDR1 and CDR2 (germline): SEHNR, FQNEAQ (reference sequence). Trimming removed 0 bases at V and 0 bases at J, with 9 bases between. This CDR3 contains 15 residues. This chain's CDR3 is CASSLARGSSYEQYF. The CDR3 DNA reads as TGTGCCAGCAGCTTAGCAAGGGGGTCCTCCTACGAGCAGTACTTC.

This clonotype came up a few times. J is TRBJ2-7 and V is TRBV20-1; D is possibly TRBD1 (6 bases). CDR1 and CDR2 (germline): DFQATT, SNEGSKA (reference sequence). The germline V and J ends were trimmed by 3 bases and 2 bases, with 11 bases remaining between them. The CDR3 consists of 13 residues. CDR3 DNA sequence: TGCAGTGCTAGGGTGGACAGTACCTACGAGCAGTACTTC. Amino acid sequence: CSARVDSTYEQYF.

This clonotype has more than one count but fewer than ten. The chain is built from TRBV5-5 and TRBJ1-2, with 8 bases that match TRBD1. The ends lost 4 bases at V and 6 bases at J; junction bases unmatched: 20. Germline lookup yields CDR1 SGHKS and CDR2 YYEKEE (reference sequence). The CDR3 loop spans 18 amino acids. The CDR3 DNA sequence: TGTGCCAGCAGCACTTTGGACAGGGTGGCTTTCGGGGCGGATGGCTACACCTTC. Protein sequence: CASSTLDRVAFGADGYTF. Full variable domain (missing parts from reference TRBV5-5 and TRBJ1-2): DAGVTQSPTHLIKTRGQQVTLRCSPISGHKSVSWYQQVLGQGPQFIFQYYEKEERGRGNFPDRFSARQFPNYSSELNVNALLLGDSALYLCASSTLDRVAFGADGYTFGSGTRLTVV.

This clonotype has more than one count but fewer than ten. The chain's CDR3 is CASKIDDGTDTQYF. CDR3 sequence (DNA): TGCGCCAGCAAGATTGATGATGGCACAGATACGCAGTATTTT. The J gene is TRBJ2-3, the V gene TRBV5-1; D gene unclear. The CDR3 loop spans 14 amino acids. Trimming took 6 bases from V and 1 from J, leaving 12 bases between them. Germline V gene lookup returns CDR1 SGHRS and CDR2 YFSETQ.

This clonotype was detected a few times. This chain connects TRBV12-3 or TRBV12-4 to TRBJ2-5; D is uncertain. The CDR3 is 10 residues long. Trimming left V 8 bases short and J 5 bases short, with 6 bases between. CDR3 residues: CASWGETQYF. The CDR3 DNA reads TGTGCCAGCTGGGGTGAGACCCAGTACTTC.

This chain uses TRBV9 with TRBJ2-7, with D hard to call. Trimming cost V 0 bases and J 4 bases, with 8 bases left between them. CDR1 and CDR2 (germline): SGDLS, YYNGEE. The CDR3 runs to 13 residues. CDR3 DNA sequence: TGTGCCAGCAGCGTAGGGGTAAAGTACGAGCAGTACTTC. Protein product: CASSVGVKYEQYF.

This clonotype was recorded a few times. The genes are TRBV10-3 and TRBJ2-1; a possible D gene is TRBD1 (6 bases). This CDR3 has 15 amino acids. V shed 6 bases and J shed 0 bases, with 12 bases lying between them. Germline V lookup: CDR1 ENHRY, CDR2 SYGVKD. CDR3 coding DNA: TGTGCCATCAGCGCCCACAGGGTCTCCTACAATGAGCAGTTCTTC. Protein: CAISAHRVSYNEQFF.

This clonotype showed up just a few times. The genes are TRBV10-3 and TRBJ2-3; D might be TRBD1 (5 bases). CDR3 length equals 16 residues. The germline V and J ends were trimmed by 10 bases and 2 bases, with 22 bases remaining between them. CDR1 is ENHRY and CDR2 is SYGVKD in the germline V gene. CDR3: CASSTPQGPNTDTQYF. In DNA form, the CDR3 reads TGTGCCAGCTCAACCCCCCAGGGCCCAAACACAGATACGCAGTATTTT.

There are many counts of this clonotype. The rearrangement links TRBV5-1 to TRBJ2-2, with 9 bases matching TRBD1. CDR3 length: 16 residues. Losses at the gene ends were 5 bases for V and 3 bases for J; bases not matched to a gene: 8. Germline V lookup: CDR1 SGHRS, CDR2 YFSETQ. CDR3 in DNA: TGCGCCAGCAGTCAGGACAGGGGAGCGGACACCGGGGAGCTGTTTTTT. Its protein is CASSQDRGADTGELFF.

This rearrangement joins TRBV4-3 to TRBJ2-7; 9 bases agree with TRBD1. This CDR3 is 16 amino acids long. Trimming cost V 0 bases and J 2 bases; bases outside gene matches: 5. Germline V gives CDR1 LGHNA, CDR2 YSLEER. The CDR3 DNA follows: TGCGCCAGCAGCCAAGACCGGACAGGGGACACCTACGAGCAGTACTTC. Its protein product is CASSQDRTGDTYEQYF.